The TCR beta chain described here comes from a study of blood T cell repertoires in COVID-19. Overall study context: The United States, Italy and Spain supplied acute and convalescent COVID-19 samples.

Trimming removed 1 base at V and 4 bases at J, with 16 bases between. There are 16 residues in the CDR3. Germline loops: CDR1 MGHRA, CDR2 YSYEKL. Per the authors' pipeline: Quantification of nucleated cells was approximated via reference gene primer amplification. Measured with immunoSEQ multiplex PCR; TCRdb has only the in-frame clones, and not every one. Clone size and V and J calls were adopted from that table, with D and trimming inferred from the DNA. The repertoire has 150,000 to 200,000 clones, 85% to 90% of them found once; the top ten carry 20% to 25%. The material sequenced was peripheral blood. The sequence was collected from an older man with active or convalescent COVID-19. The genes are TRBV4-1 and TRBJ1-2; D is possibly TRBD1 (5 bases). This CDR3 reads CASSQATGGGFYGYTF. CDR3 sequence (DNA): TGCGCCAGCAGCCAAGCCACGGGCGGGGGTTTCTATGGCTACACCTTC.